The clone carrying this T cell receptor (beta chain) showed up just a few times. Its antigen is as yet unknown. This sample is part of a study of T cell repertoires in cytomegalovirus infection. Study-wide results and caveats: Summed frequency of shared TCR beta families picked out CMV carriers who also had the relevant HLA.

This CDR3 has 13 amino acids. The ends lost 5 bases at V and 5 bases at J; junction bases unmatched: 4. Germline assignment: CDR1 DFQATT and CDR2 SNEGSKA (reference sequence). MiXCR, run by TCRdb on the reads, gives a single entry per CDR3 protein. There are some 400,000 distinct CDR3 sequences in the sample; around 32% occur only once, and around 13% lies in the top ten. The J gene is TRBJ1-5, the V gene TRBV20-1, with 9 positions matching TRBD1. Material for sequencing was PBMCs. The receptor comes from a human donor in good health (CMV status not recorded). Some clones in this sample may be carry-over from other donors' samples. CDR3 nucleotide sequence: TGCAGTGCTCCGGGACAGGGCGATCAGCCCCAGCATTTT. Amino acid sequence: CSAPGQGDQPQHF.